These 27 T cell receptor beta chains came from one sample sequenced in a study of PD-1 blockade in mismatch repair-deficient tumors. Data came from immunoSEQ multiplex PCR; TCRdb stores just in-frame clones and leaves some out. The repertoire holds some 100,000 clones, approximately 83% seen once, with roughly 6.3% in the top ten. The sample in question was peripheral blood, obtained about 33 weeks after starting pembrolizumab. The receptors derive from an adult with mismatch repair-deficient cancer.

The chain recombines TRBV7-9 with TRBJ1-1; D gene uncertain. Looked up from germline, CDR1 is SEHNR and CDR2 is FQNEAQ (reference sequence). The CDR3 runs to 13 residues. The V gene lost 5 bases and the J gene lost 6 bases, with 13 bases spanning the gap. The CDR3 spells CASSPSGGAEAFF. CDR3 sequence (DNA): TGTGCCAGCAGCCCCTCGGGCGGCGCTGAAGCTTTCTTT. Together with reference TRBV7-9 and TRBJ1-1, the CDR3 gives the full variable domain: DTGVSQNPRHKITKRGQNVTFRCDPISEHNRLYWYRQTLGQGPEFLTYFQNEAQLEKSRLLSDRFSAERPKGSFSTLEIQRTEQGDSAMYLCASSPSGGAEAFFGQGTRLTVV.

The chain links TRBV11-2 to TRBJ2-3; 10 bases match TRBD2. Trimming cost V 5 bases and J 0 bases; bases outside gene matches: 11. The CDR3 consists of 18 residues. Germline CDR1 is SGHAT and CDR2 is FQNNGV. In nucleotides, the CDR3 is TGTGCCAGCAGCCTTAGCGGGAGGAAGCTTACTAGCACAGATACGCAGTATTTT. Amino acid sequence: CASSLSGRKLTSTDTQYF.

This clone was seen a handful of times. This chain joins TRBV16 and TRBJ1-5, with 7 bases lining up with TRBD1. Germline CDR1 is KGHSY and CDR2 is FQNENV. CDR3 length: 15 residues. Losses at the gene ends were 0 bases for V and 4 bases for J; bases not matched to a gene: 3. CDR3 sequence: CASSQSTGNNQPQHF. CDR3 sequence (DNA): TGTGCCAGCAGCCAATCGACAGGGAATAATCAGCCCCAGCATTTT.

V gene TRBV10-3 combines with J gene TRBJ2-1, with D uncertain. V lost 10 bases and J 5 bases, leaving 18 bases between the germline ends. The V gene's germline CDR1 is ENHRY and CDR2 SYGVKD. The CDR3 is 14 residues long. The CDR3 reads CATGPFARDNEQFF. The DNA of the CDR3 is TGTGCCACCGGCCCATTTGCGCGAGACAATGAGCAGTTCTTC.

The V call is TRBV25-1, the J call TRBJ2-5; 8 bases are a match to TRBD1. The CDR3 length is 13 residues. Trimming cost V 4 bases and J 5 bases; bases outside gene matches: 3. Germline V lookup: CDR1 MGHDK, CDR2 SYGVNS. The chain's CDR3 is CASSAGGSETQYF. The CDR3 DNA reads as TGTGCCAGCAGTGCAGGGGGCTCGGAGACCCAGTACTTC. Filled out from reference TRBV25-1 and TRBJ2-5, the complete variable domain reads EADIYQTPRYLVIGTGKKITLECSQTMGHDKMYWYQQDPGMELHLIHYSYGVNSTEKGDLSSESTVSRIRTEHFPLTLESARPSHTSQYLCASSAGGSETQYFGPGTRLLVL.

V and J are TRBV11-3 and TRBJ2-2, with D possibly matching TRBD1 (5 bases). This CDR3 has 14 residues. The germline V and J ends were trimmed by 5 bases and 1 base, with 8 bases remaining between them. Germline CDR1 SGHNT, CDR2 YENEEA. The CDR3 loop is CASSAQGNTGELFF. In nucleotides, the CDR3 is TGTGCCAGCAGCGCCCAGGGGAACACCGGGGAGCTGTTTTTT. Together with reference TRBV11-3 and TRBJ2-2, the CDR3 gives the full variable domain: EAGVVQSPRYKIIEKKQPVAFWCNPISGHNTLYWYLQNLGQGPELLIRYENEEAVDDSQLPKDRFSAERLKGVDSTLKIQPAELGDSAVYLCASSAQGNTGELFFGEGSRLTVL.

The table lists this clone with a few counts. J is TRBJ1-2 and V is TRBV7-8; D call uncertain. V was clipped by 1 base and J by 1 base, with 7 bases between them. Germline values: CDR1 SGHVS, CDR2 FQNEAQ. This CDR3 is built from 14 residues. The DNA for the CDR3 is TGTGCCAGCAGCTTAGGGGCCAATAACTATGGCTACACCTTC. It codes for CASSLGANNYGYTF.

This chain uses TRBV4-2 with TRBJ1-2; weak D call: TRBD1 (6 bases). The CDR3 is 15 amino acids. V was trimmed by 4 bases and J by 6 bases, leaving 18 bases between them. Germline V gene sequence: CDR1 LGHNA, CDR2 YNFKEQ. As DNA, the CDR3 is TGTGCCAGCAGCCTCCAGGTAACAGGGAGCAATGGCTACACCTTC. Protein product: CASSLQVTGSNGYTF.

This rearrangement joins TRBV9 to TRBJ2-7, with 12 bases lining up with TRBD2. CDR1 and CDR2 (germline): SGDLS, YYNGEE. Trimming at V came to 3 bases and at J to 6 bases, leaving 13 bases not matched to a gene. The CDR3 is 17 amino acids. The DNA for the CDR3 is TGTGCCAGCAGCGCCGCCGAGACTAGCGGGAGTTGGGGCGAGCAGTACTTC. Its translation: CASSAAETSGSWGEQYF.

This clone has just a few counts. V usage is TRBV11-2 and J usage is TRBJ2-7; D not resolved. Trimming shortened V by 5 bases and J by 4 bases, and 21 bases separated the two germline ends. Germline V gene lookup returns CDR1 SGHAT and CDR2 FQNNGV. The CDR3 runs to 16 residues. The CDR3 is CASSPIRRTMEYEQYF. CDR3 bases: TGTGCCAGCAGCCCCATCCGGAGAACGATGGAGTACGAGCAGTACTTC.

This chain connects TRBV5-6 to TRBJ2-3, with TRBD1 as a possible D gene (5 bases). CDR1 is SGHDT, CDR2 YYEEEE, per germline. The V end lost 5 bases, the J end lost 2 bases, and 12 bases lay between the germline ends. The CDR3 runs to 14 residues. CDR3 protein: CASRAGQHTDTQYF. Here the CDR3 DNA reads TGTGCCAGCAGGGCAGGGCAGCACACAGATACGCAGTATTTT.

This chain connects TRBV5-4 to TRBJ1-2; the D is unclear. Germline CDR1 is SGHNT and CDR2 is YYREEE (reference sequence). Trimming removed 7 bases at V and 4 bases at J, with 11 bases between. This CDR3 spans 12 amino acids. The CDR3 DNA follows: TGTGCCAGCGAATCCCAGTCCTATGGCTACACCTTC. Translation gives CASESQSYGYTF.

The J gene is TRBJ1-1, the V gene TRBV6-5, with D hard to call. This CDR3 spans 11 amino acids. Germline CDR1 and CDR2: MNHEY and SVGAGI. Trimming took off 2 bases at V and 7 bases at J, with 5 bases between the two ends. CDR3 DNA: TGTGCCAGCAGTTACCGCGGTGAAGCTTTCTTT. It codes for CASSYRGEAFF.

V is TRBV28 and J is TRBJ2-7, with D hard to call. The V end lost 8 bases, the J end lost 1 base, and 12 bases lay between the germline ends. Germline-derived CDR1 and CDR2 are MDHEN and SYDVKM. The CDR3 runs 13 residues. The DNA of the CDR3 is TGTGCCAGCGGCCGTGGCCAGTCCTACGAGCAGTACTTC. Its translation is CASGRGQSYEQYF.

V gene TRBV18 combines with J gene TRBJ2-3; 10 nucleotides match TRBD2. Unmatched junction bases numbered 8, after V lost 5 bases and J lost 6 bases. Germline CDR1 KGHSH, CDR2 LQKENI. This CDR3 comprises 15 residues. CDR3 DNA sequence: TGTGCCAGCTCATCTTCTAGCGGGAGTTCGGATACGCAGTATTTT. Translating it yields CASSSSSGSSDTQYF.

The chain carries TRBV6-4 and TRBJ2-1; 16 nucleotides line up with TRBD2. Trimming at V came to 5 bases and at J to 8 bases, leaving 6 bases not matched to a gene. Germline CDR1 reads MRHNA; CDR2 reads SNTAGT. This CDR3 has 16 residues. This CDR3 reads CASSSSGTSGRDEQFF. The DNA of the CDR3 is TGTGCCAGCAGTAGCTCCGGGACTAGCGGGAGGGATGAGCAGTTCTTC.

The rearrangement joins TRBV7-9 to TRBJ2-1; 9 bases are shared with TRBD1. This CDR3 comprises 16 residues. V lost 6 bases, J lost 0 bases, and 6 bases stayed unmatched. From germline, CDR1 is SEHNR and CDR2 FQNEAQ (reference sequence). The CDR3 DNA is TGTGCCAGCAGTACGGGACAGGGAAGCTCCTACAATGAGCAGTTCTTC. Translation: CASSTGQGSSYNEQFF.

This sequence joins TRBV5-1 and TRBJ2-7; no reliable D call. The CDR3 runs to 13 residues. V lost 0 bases and J lost 1, with 5 bases in between. CDR1 is SGHRS, CDR2 YFSETQ, per germline. The CDR3 protein is CASSLDWSYEQYF. For the CDR3, the DNA is TGCGCCAGCAGCTTGGACTGGTCCTACGAGCAGTACTTC. The full variable domain, completed using reference TRBV5-1 and TRBJ2-7, is KAGVTQTPRYLIKTRGQQVTLSCSPISGHRSVSWYQQTPGQGLQFLFEYFSETQRNKGNFPGRFSGRQFSNSRSEMNVSTLELGDSALYLCASSLDWSYEQYFGPGTRLTVT.

The chain carries TRBV30 and TRBJ1-3; D not resolved. The CDR3 is made up of 15 amino acids. CDR1 is GTSNPN and CDR2 is SVGIG in the germline V gene (reference sequence). V was trimmed by 2 bases and J by 0 bases, leaving 11 bases between them. DNA of the CDR3: TGTGCCTGGAGTTATGCAGGATCCTCTGGAAACACCATATATTTT. Translating gives CAWSYAGSSGNTIYF.

The chain recombines TRBV5-5 with TRBJ2-3, with 10 positions matching TRBD1. Trimming at V came to 4 bases and at J to 6 bases, leaving 11 bases not matched to a gene. Germline CDR1 SGHKS, CDR2 YYEKEE (reference sequence). This CDR3 contains 16 residues. The CDR3 loop is CASSGPGQGSVDTQYF. CDR3 bases: TGTGCCAGCAGCGGACCGGGACAGGGGTCCGTTGATACGCAGTATTTT.

This chain's CDR3 is CASSPPGTDTQYF. The DNA for the CDR3 is TGTGCCAGCTCACCACCCGGCACAGATACGCAGTATTTT. The chain employs TRBV18 and TRBJ2-3, with no clear D. Germline loops: CDR1 KGHSH, CDR2 LQKENI. V was pared by 0 bases and J by 1 base, with 2 bases between. This CDR3 has 13 amino acids.

This sequence joins TRBV30 and TRBJ2-2; no reliable D call. The CDR3 sequence is 13 residues long. CDR1 and CDR2 from the germline V gene are GTSNPN and SVGIG (reference sequence). Trimming removed 2 bases at V and 5 bases at J, with 9 bases between. The CDR3 region has the DNA TGTGCCTGGAGTTATGGTTTAACCGGGGAGCTGTTTTTT. This translates into CAWSYGLTGELFF. Looking up the rest from reference TRBV30 and TRBJ2-2 gives the full variable domain: SQTIHQWPATLVQPVGSPLSLECTVEGTSNPNLYWYRQAAGRGLQLLFYSVGIGQISSEVPQNLSASRPQDRQFILSSKKLLLSDSGFYLCAWSYGLTGELFFGEGSRLTVL.

The chain is built from TRBV7-9 and TRBJ2-7, with 9 bases matching TRBD1. The J segment lost 7 bases and the V segment lost 5 bases, leaving 6 bases of the junction unmatched. Germline-derived CDR1 and CDR2 are SEHNR and FQNEAQ (reference sequence). This CDR3 spans 13 amino acids. This CDR3 is CASSLQGANEQYF. The CDR3 DNA follows: TGTGCCAGCAGCCTACAGGGGGCGAATGAGCAGTACTTC.

The chain joins TRBV4-1 to TRBJ2-7; D may be TRBD2 (6 bases). The CDR3 contains 13 residues. CDR1 is MGHRA, CDR2 YSYEKL, per germline. Between the trimmed V and J ends, which lost 5 bases and 7 bases, there was a span of 15 bases. CDR3 residues: CASSSSGGREQYF. CDR3 DNA: TGCGCCAGCAGCTCCAGCGGAGGGCGGGAGCAGTACTTC.

The chain employs TRBV27 and TRBJ2-1, with D tentatively TRBD1 (5 bases). The V end lost 5 bases, the J end lost 1 base, and 18 bases lay between the germline ends. This CDR3 has 17 amino acids. Germline values: CDR1 MNHEY, CDR2 SMNVEV (reference sequence). The CDR3 reads CASSPRLGLRSYNEQFF. The CDR3 bases are TGTGCCAGCAGTCCGCGGTTGGGGCTAAGATCCTACAATGAGCAGTTCTTC.

This clone has only one observation. This chain connects TRBV5-1 to TRBJ1-4; maybe TRBD1 (5 bases). V lost 4 bases, J lost 3 bases, and 13 bases lay in between. The CDR3 is made up of 15 amino acids. Germline lookup yields CDR1 SGHRS and CDR2 YFSETQ. For the CDR3, the DNA is TGCGCCAGCAGCCCCAGGGCAGGGTCTAATGAAAAACTGTTTTTT. Translated, it gives CASSPRAGSNEKLFF.

Only one count was recorded for this clone. The rearrangement links TRBV11-2 to TRBJ2-1; no reliable D call. V shed 1 base and J shed 4 bases, with 14 bases lying between them. CDR3 length: 16 residues. Germline lookup yields CDR1 SGHAT and CDR2 FQNNGV. CDR3 residues: CASSLGNGRRYNEQFF. The CDR3 coding sequence is TGTGCCAGCAGCTTAGGAAACGGAAGACGATACAATGAGCAGTTCTTC.